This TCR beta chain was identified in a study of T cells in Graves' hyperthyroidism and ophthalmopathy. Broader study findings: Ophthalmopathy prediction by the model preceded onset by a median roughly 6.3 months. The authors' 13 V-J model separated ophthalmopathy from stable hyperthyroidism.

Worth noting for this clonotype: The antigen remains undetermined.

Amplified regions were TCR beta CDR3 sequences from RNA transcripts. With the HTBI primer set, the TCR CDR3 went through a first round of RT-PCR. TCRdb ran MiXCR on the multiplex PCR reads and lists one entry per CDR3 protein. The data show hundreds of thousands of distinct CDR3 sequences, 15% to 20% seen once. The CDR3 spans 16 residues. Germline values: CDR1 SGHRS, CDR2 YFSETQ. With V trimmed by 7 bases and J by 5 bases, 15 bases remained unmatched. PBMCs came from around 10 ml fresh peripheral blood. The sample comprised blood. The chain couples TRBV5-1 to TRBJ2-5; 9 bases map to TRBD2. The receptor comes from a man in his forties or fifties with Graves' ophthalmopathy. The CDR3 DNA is TGCGCCAGCCGACCGGCTGGGTCTAGCGGGATTGAGACCCAGTACTTC. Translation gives CASRPAGSSGIETQYF.